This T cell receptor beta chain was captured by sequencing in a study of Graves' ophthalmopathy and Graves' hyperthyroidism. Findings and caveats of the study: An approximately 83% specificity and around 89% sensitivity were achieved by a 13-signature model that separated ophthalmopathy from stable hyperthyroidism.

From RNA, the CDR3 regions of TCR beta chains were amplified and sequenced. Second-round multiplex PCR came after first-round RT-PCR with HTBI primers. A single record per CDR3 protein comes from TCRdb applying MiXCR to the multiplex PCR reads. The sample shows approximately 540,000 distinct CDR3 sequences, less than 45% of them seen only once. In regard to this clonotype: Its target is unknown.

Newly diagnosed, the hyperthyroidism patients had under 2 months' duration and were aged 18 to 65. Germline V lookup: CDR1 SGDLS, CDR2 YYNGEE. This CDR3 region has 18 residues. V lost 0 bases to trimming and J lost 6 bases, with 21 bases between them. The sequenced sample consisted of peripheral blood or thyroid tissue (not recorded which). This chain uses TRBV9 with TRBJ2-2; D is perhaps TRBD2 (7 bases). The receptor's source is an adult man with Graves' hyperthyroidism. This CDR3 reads CASSVELWGGGRAGELFF. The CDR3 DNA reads TGTGCCAGCAGCGTAGAGCTCTGGGGGGGGGGCCGGGCCGGGGAGCTGTTTTTT. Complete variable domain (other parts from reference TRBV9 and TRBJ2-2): DSGVTQTPKHLITATGQRVTLRCSPRSGDLSVYWYQQSLDQGLQFLIQYYNGEERAKGNILERFSAQQFPDLHSELNLSSLELGDSALYFCASSVELWGGGRAGELFFGEGSRLTVL.